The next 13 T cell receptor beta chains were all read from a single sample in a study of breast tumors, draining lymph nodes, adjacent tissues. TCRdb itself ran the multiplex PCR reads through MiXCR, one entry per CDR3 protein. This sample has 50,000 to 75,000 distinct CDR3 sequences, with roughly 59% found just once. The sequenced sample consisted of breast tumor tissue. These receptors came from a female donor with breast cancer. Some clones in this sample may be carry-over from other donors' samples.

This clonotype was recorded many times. The CDR3 DNA reads TGTGCCTCCAGGGGGGGCAAAGCAGATACGCAGTATTTT. It codes for CASRGGKADTQYF. The chain carries TRBV30 and TRBJ2-3; the D call may be TRBD1 or TRBD2 (7 bases each). Germline CDR1 reads GTSNPN; CDR2 reads SVGIG (reference sequence). With 7 bases removed from V and 4 bases from J, the gap between germline ends came to 15 bases. The CDR3 totals 13 residues.

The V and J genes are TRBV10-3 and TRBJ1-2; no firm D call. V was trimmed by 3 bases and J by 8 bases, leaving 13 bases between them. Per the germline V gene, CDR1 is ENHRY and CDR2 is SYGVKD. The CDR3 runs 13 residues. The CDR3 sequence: CAISERLISGYTF. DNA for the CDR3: TGTGCCATCAGTGAAAGACTTATTTCCGGCTACACCTTC.

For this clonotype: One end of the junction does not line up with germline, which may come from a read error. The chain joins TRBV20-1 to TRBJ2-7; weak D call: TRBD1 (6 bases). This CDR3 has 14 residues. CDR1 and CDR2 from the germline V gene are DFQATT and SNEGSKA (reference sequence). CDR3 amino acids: CSALGGMGTGELYF. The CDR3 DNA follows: TGCAGTGCTTTAGGGGGTATGGGCACCGGGGAGCTGTACTTC.

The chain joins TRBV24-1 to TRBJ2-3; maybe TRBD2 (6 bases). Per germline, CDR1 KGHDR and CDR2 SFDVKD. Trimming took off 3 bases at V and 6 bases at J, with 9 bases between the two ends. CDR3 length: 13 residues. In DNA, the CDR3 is TGTGCCACCAGTGATGGGGGGAGCGATACGCAGTATTTT. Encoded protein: CATSDGGSDTQYF.

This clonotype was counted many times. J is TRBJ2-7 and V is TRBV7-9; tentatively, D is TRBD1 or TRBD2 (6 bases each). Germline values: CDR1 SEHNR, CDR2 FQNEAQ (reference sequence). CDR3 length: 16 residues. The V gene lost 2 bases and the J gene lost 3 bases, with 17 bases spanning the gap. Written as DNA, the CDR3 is TGTGCCAGCAGCTTATGGGGGCGGGGACGGGGCTACGAGCAGTACTTC. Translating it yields CASSLWGRGRGYEQYF.

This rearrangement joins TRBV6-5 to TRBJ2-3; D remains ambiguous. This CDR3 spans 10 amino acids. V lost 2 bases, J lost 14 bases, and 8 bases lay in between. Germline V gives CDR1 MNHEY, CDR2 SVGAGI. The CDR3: CASSYGQRYF. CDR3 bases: TGTGCCAGCAGTTACGGGCAGCGGTATTTT.

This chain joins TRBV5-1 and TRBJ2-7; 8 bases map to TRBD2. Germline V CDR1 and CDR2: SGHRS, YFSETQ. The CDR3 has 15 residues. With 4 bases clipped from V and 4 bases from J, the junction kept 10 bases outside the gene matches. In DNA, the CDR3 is TGCGCCAGCAGCATGTCCGCAGCGGGGGCTTACGAGCAGTACTTC. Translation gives CASSMSAAGAYEQYF.

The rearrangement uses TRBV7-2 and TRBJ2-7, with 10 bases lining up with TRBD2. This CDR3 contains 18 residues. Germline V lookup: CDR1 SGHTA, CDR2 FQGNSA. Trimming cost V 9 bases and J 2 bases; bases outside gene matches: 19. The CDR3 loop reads CASRQCQREGPLTYEQYF. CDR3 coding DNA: TGTGCCAGTAGGCAGTGTCAGCGGGAGGGCCCCTTGACCTACGAGCAGTACTTC.

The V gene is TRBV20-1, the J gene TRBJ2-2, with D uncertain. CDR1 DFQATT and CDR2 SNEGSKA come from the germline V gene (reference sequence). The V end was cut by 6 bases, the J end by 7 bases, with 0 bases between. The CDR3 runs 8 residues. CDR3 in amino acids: CSAGELFF. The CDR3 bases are TGCAGTGCCGGGGAGCTGTTTTTT.

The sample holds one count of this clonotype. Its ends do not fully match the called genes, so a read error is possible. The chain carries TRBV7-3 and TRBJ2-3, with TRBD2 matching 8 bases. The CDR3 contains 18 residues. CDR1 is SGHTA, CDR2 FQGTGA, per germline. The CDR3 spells CASSLYGSGAPITHTQYF. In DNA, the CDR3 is TGTGCCAGCAGCCTCTATGGTAGCGGGGCTCCGATCACACATACGCAGTATTTT.

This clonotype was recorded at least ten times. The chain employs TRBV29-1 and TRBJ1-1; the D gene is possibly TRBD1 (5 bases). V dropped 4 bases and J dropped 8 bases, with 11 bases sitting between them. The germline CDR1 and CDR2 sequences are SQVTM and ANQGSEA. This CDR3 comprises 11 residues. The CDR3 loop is CSVVIGGEAFF. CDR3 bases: TGCAGCGTTGTTATTGGGGGAGAAGCTTTCTTT.

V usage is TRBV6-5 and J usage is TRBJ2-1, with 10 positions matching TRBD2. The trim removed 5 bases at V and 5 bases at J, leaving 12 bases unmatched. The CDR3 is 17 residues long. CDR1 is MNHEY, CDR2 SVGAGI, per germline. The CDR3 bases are TGTGCCAGCAGTCCTACACAACTAGCGGGGAAACACAATGAGCAGTTCTTC. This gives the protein CASSPTQLAGKHNEQFF.

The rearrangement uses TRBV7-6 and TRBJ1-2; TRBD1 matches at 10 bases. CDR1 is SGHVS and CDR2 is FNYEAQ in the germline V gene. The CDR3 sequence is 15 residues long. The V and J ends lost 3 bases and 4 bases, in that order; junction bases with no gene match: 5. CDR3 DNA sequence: TGTGCCAGCAGCTTTGGGACAGGGGTGGGCTATGGCTACACCTTC. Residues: CASSFGTGVGYGYTF.